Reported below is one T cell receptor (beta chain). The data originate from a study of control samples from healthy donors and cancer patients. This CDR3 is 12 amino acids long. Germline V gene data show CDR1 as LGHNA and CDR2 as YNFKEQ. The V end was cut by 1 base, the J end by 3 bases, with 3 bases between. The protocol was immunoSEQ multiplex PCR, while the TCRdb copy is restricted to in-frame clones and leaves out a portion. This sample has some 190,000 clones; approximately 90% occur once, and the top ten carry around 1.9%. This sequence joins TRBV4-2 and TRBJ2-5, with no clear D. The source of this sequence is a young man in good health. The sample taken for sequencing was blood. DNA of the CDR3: TGTGCCAGCAGCCAAGCCAAAGAGACCCAGTACTTC. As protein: CASSQAKETQYF.